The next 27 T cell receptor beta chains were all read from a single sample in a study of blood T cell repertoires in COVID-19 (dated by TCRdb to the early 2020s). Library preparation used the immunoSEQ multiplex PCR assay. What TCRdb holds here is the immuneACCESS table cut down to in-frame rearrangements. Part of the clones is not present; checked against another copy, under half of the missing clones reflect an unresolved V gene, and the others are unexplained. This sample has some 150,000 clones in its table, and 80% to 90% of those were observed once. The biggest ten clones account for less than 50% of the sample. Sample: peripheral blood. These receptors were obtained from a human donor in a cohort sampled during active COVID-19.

The CDR3 sequence: CASSLGHGETQYF. Here the CDR3 DNA reads TGCGCCAGCAGCTTGGGGCACGGGGAGACCCAGTACTTC. The chain uses TRBV5-1 and TRBJ2-5; unclear D gene. Germline CDR1 SGHRS, CDR2 YFSETQ. The ends were cut back, 0 bases at V and 5 bases at J, with 8 bases in the middle. The CDR3 runs to 13 residues.

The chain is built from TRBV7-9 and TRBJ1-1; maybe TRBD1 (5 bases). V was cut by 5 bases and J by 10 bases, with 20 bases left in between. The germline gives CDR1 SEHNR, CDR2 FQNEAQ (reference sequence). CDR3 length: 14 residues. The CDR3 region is CASSRQAMMGGAFF. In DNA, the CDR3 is TGTGCCAGCAGCCGGCAAGCCATGATGGGGGGAGCTTTCTTT.

DNA of the CDR3: TGTGCCAGCAGCTACCAACCGGGACAGGTAGAGACCCAGTACTTC. This encodes CASSYQPGQVETQYF. The chain carries TRBV11-3 and TRBJ2-5; 8 bases align to TRBD1. This CDR3 contains 15 residues. Germline V gene sequence: CDR1 SGHNT, CDR2 YENEEA. Losses at the gene ends were 4 bases for V and 4 bases for J; bases not matched to a gene: 8. Full variable domain (remainder filled in from reference TRBV11-3 and TRBJ2-5): EAGVVQSPRYKIIEKKQPVAFWCNPISGHNTLYWYLQNLGQGPELLIRYENEEAVDDSQLPKDRFSAERLKGVDSTLKIQPAELGDSAVYLCASSYQPGQVETQYFGPGTRLLVL.

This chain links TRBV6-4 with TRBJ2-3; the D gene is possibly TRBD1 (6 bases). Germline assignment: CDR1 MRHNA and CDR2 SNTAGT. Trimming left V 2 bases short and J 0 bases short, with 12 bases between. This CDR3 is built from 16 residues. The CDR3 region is CASSDQGPPSTDTQYF. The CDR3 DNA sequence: TGTGCCAGCAGTGACCAGGGGCCCCCTAGCACAGATACGCAGTATTTT.

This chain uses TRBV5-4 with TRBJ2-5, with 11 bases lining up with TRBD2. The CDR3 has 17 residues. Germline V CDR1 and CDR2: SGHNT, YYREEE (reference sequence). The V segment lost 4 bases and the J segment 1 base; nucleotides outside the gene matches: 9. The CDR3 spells CASSVPSGGPSQETQYF. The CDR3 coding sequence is TGTGCCAGCAGCGTCCCTAGCGGGGGGCCGTCCCAAGAGACCCAGTACTTC.

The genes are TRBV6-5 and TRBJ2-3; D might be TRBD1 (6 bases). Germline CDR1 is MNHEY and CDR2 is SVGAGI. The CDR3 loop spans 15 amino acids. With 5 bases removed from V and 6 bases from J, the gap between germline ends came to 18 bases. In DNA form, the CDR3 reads TGTGCCAGCAGTATACAGGGCCGGGTAACCGATACGCAGTATTTT. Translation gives CASSIQGRVTDTQYF.

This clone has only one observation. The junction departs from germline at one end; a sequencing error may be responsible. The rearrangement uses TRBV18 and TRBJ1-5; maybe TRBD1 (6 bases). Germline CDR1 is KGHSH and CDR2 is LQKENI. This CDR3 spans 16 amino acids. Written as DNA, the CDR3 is TGTGCCAGCTCACCGAGTACACCGGGACATAATCGGCCCCAGCATTTT. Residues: CASSPSTPGHNRPQHF.

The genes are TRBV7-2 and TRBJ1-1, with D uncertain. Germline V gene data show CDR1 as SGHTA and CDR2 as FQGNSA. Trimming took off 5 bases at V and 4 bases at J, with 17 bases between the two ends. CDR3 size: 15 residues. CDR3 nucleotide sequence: TGTGCCAGCAGCCCTGGGCCCTACCCAGGCACTGAAGCTTTCTTT. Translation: CASSPGPYPGTEAFF. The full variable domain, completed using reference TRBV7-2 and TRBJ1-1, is GAGVSQSPSNKVTEKGKDVELRCDPISGHTALYWYRQSLGQGLEFLIYFQGNSAPDKSGLPSDRFSAERTGGSVSTLTIQRTQQEDSAVYLCASSPGPYPGTEAFFGQGTRLTVV.

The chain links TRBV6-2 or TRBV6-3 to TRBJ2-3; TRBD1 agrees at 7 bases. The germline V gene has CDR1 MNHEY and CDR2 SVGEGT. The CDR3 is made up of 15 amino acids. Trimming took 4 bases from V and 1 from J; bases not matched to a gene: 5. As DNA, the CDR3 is TGTGCCAGCAGTTCTGACAGGGATGGCACAGATACGCAGTATTTT. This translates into CASSSDRDGTDTQYF.

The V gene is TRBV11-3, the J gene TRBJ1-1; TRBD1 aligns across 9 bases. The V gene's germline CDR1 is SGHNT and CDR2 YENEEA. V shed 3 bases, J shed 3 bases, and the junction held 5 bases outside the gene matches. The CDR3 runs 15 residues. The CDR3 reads CASSFRTGADTEAFF. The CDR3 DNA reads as TGTGCCAGCAGCTTCAGGACAGGGGCAGACACTGAAGCTTTCTTT. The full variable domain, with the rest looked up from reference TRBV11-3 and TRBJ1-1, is EAGVVQSPRYKIIEKKQPVAFWCNPISGHNTLYWYLQNLGQGPELLIRYENEEAVDDSQLPKDRFSAERLKGVDSTLKIQPAELGDSAVYLCASSFRTGADTEAFFGQGTRLTVV.

Here the CDR3 reads CATRTGSNTEAFF. The CDR3 DNA sequence: TGCGCCACCCGTACAGGGTCGAACACTGAAGCTTTCTTT. The chain couples TRBV5-1 to TRBJ1-1; the D gene is possibly TRBD1 (6 bases). V was trimmed by 9 bases and J by 1 base, leaving 13 bases between them. In germline, CDR1 is SGHRS, CDR2 YFSETQ. This CDR3 is built from 13 residues.

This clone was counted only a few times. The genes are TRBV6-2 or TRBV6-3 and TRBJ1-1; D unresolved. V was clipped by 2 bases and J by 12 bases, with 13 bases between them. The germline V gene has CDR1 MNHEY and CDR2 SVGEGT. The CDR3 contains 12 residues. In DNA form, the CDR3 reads TGTGCCAGCAGTTACGGGAGGGAGACAACTTTCTTT. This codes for CASSYGRETTFF.

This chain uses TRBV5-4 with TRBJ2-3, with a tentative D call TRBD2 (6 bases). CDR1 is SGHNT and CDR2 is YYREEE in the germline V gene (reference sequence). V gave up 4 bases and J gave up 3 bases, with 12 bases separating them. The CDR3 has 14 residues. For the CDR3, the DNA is TGTGCCAGCAGCGCCGCTAGCGCAACAGATACGCAGTATTTT. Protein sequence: CASSAASATDTQYF.

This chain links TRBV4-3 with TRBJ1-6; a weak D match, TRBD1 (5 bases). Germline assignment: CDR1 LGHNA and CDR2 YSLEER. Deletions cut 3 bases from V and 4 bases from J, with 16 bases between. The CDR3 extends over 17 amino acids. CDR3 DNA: TGCGCCAGCAGCCAGGCCCGACAGAGCGAGTATAATTCACCCCTCCACTTT. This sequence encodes CASSQARQSEYNSPLHF.

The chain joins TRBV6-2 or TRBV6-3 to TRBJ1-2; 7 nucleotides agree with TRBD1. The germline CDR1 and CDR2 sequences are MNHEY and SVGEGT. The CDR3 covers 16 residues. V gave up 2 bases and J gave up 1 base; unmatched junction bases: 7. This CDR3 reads CASSYGRGLLNYGYTF. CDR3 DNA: TGTGCCAGCAGTTACGGAAGGGGGCTCCTTAACTATGGCTACACCTTC.

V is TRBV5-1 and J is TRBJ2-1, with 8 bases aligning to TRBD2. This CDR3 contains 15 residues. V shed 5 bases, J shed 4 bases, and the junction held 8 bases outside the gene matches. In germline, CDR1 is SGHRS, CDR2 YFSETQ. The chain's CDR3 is CASSIAGGLYNEQFF. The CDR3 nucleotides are TGCGCCAGCAGTATCGCGGGGGGCTTATACAATGAGCAGTTCTTC.

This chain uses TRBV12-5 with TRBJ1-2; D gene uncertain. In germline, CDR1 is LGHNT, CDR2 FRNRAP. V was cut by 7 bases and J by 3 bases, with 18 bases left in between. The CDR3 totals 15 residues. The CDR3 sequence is CASAMEGRFYYGYTF. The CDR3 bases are TGTGCTAGTGCTATGGAGGGCAGGTTTTACTATGGCTACACCTTC.

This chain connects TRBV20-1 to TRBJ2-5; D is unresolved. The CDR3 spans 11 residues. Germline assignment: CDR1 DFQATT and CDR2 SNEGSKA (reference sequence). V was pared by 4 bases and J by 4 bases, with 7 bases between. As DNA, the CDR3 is TGCAGTGCTAAGCCGAGAGAGACCCAGTACTTC. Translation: CSAKPRETQYF.

The CDR3 region has the DNA TGTGCCAGCAGCTCCCTCGGTAGCGGGGGCCTGGCTGAGCAGTTCTTC. It codes for CASSSLGSGGLAEQFF. The rearrangement uses TRBV7-9 and TRBJ2-1; 9 bases are shared with TRBD2. The V segment lost 4 bases and the J segment 9 bases; nucleotides outside the gene matches: 13. CDR1 is SEHNR and CDR2 is FQNEAQ in the germline V gene (reference sequence). This CDR3 comprises 16 residues.

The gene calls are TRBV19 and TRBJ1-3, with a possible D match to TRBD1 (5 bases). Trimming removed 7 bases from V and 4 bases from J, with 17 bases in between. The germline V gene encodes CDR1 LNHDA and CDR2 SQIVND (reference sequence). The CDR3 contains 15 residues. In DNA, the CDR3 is TGTGCCAGTATGTGGGGGGGAAGAGGAGGAAACACCATATATTTT. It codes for CASMWGGRGGNTIYF. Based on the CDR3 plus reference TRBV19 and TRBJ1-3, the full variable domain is DGGITQSPKYLFRKEGQNVTLSCEQNLNHDAMYWYRQDPGQGLRLIYYSQIVNDFQKGDIAEGYSVSREKKESFPLTVTSAQKNPTAFYLCASMWGGRGGNTIYFGEGSWLTVV.

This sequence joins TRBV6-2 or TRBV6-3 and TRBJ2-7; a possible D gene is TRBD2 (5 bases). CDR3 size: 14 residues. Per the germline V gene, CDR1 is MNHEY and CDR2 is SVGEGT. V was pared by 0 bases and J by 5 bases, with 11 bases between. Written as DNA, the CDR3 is TGTGCCAGCAGTTACTCCGGGGTTCCCCACGAGCAGTACTTC. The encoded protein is CASSYSGVPHEQYF.

The CDR3 loop reads CASSQPREGGGGETQYF. The CDR3 nucleotides read TGCGCCAGCAGCCAACCAAGGGAAGGGGGGGGAGGAGAGACCCAGTACTTC. This sequence joins TRBV4-1 and TRBJ2-5; tentatively, D is TRBD2 (7 bases). This CDR3 is built from 17 residues. The V gene's germline CDR1 is MGHRA and CDR2 YSYEKL. Between the trimmed V and J ends, which lost 2 bases and 4 bases, there was a span of 20 bases.

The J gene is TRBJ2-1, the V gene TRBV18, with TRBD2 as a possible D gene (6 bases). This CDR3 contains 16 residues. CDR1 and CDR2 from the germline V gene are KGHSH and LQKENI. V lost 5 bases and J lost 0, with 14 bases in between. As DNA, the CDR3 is TGTGCCAGCTCAGGCGGGGCGGGGAGCTCCTACAATGAGCAGTTCTTC. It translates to CASSGGAGSSYNEQFF.

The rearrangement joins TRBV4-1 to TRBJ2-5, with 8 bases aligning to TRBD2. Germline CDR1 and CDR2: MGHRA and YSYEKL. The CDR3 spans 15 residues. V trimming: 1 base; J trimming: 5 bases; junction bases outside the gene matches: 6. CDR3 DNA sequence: TGCGCCAGCAGCCAAGCCGGGGGGGGCGGGGAGACCCAGTACTTC. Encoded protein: CASSQAGGGGETQYF.

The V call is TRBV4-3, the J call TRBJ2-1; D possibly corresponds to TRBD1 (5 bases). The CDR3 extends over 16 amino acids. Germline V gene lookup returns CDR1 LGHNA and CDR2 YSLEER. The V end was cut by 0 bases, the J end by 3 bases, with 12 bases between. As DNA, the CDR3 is TGCGCCAGCAGCCAAGATCCCCCGACAGTCTACAATGAGCAGTTCTTC. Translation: CASSQDPPTVYNEQFF.

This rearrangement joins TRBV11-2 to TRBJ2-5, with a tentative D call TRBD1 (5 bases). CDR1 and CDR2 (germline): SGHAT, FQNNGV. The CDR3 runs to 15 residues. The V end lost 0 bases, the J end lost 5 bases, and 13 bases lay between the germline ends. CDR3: CASSLDLGQSETQYF. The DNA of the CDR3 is TGTGCCAGCAGCTTAGATCTGGGGCAGTCGGAGACCCAGTACTTC. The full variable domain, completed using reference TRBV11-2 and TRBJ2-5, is EAGVAQSPRYKIIEKRQSVAFWCNPISGHATLYWYQQILGQGPKLLIQFQNNGVVDDSQLPKDRFSAERLKGVDSTLKIQPAKLEDSAVYLCASSLDLGQSETQYFGPGTRLLVL.

The CDR3 sequence is CASTRQGNQPQHF. For the CDR3, the DNA is TGTGCCAGCACAAGGCAGGGCAATCAGCCCCAGCATTTT. The J gene is TRBJ1-5, the V gene TRBV6-6; no definite D call. Trimming pared 7 bases from V and 2 bases from J, leaving 9 bases between. CDR1 is MNHNY, CDR2 SVGAGI, per germline (reference sequence). The CDR3 is 13 amino acids.